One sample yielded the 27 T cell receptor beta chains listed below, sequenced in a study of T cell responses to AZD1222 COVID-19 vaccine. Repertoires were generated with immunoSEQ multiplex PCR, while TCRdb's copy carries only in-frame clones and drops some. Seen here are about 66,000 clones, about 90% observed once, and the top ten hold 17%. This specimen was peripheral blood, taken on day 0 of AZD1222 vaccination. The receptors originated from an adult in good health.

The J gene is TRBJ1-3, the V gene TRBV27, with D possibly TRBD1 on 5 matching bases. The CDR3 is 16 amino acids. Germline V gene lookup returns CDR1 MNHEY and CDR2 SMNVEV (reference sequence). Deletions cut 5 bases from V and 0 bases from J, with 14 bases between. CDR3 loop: CASSHTGRDSGNTIYF. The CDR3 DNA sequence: TGTGCCAGCAGTCACACAGGCCGTGACTCTGGAAACACCATATATTTT.

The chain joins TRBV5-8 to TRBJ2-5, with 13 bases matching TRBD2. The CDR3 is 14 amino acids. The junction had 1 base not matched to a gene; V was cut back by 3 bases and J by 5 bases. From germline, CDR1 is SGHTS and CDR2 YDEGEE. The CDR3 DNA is TGTGCCAGCAGCTCGACTAGCGGGGGGGAGACCCAGTACTTC. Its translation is CASSSTSGGETQYF.

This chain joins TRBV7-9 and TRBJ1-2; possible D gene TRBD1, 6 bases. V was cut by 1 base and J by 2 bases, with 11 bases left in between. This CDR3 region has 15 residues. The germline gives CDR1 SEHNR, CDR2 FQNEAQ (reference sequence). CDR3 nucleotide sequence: TGTGCCAGCAGCTTAGACAGGGAGAGGAACTATGGCTACACCTTC. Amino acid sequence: CASSLDRERNYGYTF.

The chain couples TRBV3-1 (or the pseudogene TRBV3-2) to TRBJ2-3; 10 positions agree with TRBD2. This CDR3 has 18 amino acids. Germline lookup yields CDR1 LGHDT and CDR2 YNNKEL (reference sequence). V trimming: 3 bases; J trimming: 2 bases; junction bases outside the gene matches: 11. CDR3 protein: CASSQWLAGEVDTDTQYF. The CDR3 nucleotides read TGTGCCAGCAGCCAGTGGCTAGCGGGAGAGGTTGACACAGATACGCAGTATTTT.

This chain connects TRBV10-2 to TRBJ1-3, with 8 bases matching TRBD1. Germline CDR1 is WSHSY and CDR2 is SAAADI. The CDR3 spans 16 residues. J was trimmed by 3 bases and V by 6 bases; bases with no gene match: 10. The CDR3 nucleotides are TGCGCCAGCAGAACGGCTCAGGGGGCGGGTGGAAACACCATATATTTT. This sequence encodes CASRTAQGAGGNTIYF.

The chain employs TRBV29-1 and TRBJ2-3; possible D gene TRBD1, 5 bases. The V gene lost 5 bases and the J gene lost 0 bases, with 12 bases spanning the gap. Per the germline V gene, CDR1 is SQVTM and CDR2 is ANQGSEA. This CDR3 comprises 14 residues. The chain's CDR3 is CSVTSYRSTDTQYF. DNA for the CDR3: TGCAGCGTTACGTCCTACAGGAGCACAGATACGCAGTATTTT.

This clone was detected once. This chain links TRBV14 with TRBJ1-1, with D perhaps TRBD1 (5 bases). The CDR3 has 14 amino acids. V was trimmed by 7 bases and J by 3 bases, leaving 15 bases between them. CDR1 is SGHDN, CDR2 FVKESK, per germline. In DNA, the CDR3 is TGTGCCAGCAAGTCGTGGGACCCGGACACTGAAGCTTTCTTT. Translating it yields CASKSWDPDTEAFF.

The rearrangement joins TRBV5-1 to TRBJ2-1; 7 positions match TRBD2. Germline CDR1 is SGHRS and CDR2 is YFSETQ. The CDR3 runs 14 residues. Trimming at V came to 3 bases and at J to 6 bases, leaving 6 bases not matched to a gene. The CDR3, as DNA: TGCGCCAGCAGCTCTGGGGGGGTCGGCAATGAGCAGTTCTTC. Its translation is CASSSGGVGNEQFF.

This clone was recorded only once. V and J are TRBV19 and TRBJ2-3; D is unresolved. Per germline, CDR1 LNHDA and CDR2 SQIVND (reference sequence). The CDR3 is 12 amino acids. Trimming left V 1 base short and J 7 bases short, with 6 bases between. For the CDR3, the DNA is TGTGCCAGTAGTATAGGAGAAAATACGCAGTATTTT. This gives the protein CASSIGENTQYF.

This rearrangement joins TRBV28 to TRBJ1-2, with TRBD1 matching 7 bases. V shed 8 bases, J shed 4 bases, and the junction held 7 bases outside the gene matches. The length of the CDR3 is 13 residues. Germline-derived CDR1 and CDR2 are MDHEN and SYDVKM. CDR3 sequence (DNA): TGTGCCAGCGAAACCCAGGGGGGCTATGGCTACACCTTC. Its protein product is CASETQGGYGYTF.

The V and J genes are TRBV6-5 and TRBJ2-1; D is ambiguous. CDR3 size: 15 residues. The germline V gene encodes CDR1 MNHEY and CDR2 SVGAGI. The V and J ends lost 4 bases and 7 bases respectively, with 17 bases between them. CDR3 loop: CASSSRLSKLNEQFF. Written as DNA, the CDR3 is TGTGCCAGCAGTTCCCGACTTAGCAAGTTGAATGAGCAGTTCTTC.

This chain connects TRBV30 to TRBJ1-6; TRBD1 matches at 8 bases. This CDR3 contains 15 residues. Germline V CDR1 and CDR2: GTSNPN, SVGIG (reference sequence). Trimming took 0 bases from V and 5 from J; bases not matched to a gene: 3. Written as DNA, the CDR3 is TGTGCCTGGAGTGTTTTGGACAGGGATAATTCACCCCTCCACTTT. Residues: CAWSVLDRDNSPLHF.

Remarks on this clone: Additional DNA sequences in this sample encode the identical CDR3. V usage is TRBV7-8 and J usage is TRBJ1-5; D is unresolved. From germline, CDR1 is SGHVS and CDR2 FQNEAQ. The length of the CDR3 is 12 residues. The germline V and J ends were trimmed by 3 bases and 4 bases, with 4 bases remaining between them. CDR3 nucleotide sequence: TGTGCCAGCAGCTTTGGTAATCAGCCCCAGCATTTT. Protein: CASSFGNQPQHF.

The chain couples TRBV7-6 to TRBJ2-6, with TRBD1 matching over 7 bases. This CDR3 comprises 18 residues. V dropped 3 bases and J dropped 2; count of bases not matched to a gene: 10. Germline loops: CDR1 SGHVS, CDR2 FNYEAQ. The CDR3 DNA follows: TGTGCCAGCAGCTTTTACAGGGGTTCTCGAGCTGGGGCCAACGTCCTGACTTTC. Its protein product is CASSFYRGSRAGANVLTF.

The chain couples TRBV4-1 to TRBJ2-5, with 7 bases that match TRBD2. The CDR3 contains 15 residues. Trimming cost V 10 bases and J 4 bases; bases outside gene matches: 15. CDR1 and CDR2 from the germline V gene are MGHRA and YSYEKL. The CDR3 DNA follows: TGCGCCACCTCACCAGGGCGGGGGTTGGGAGAGACCCAGTACTTC. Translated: CATSPGRGLGETQYF.

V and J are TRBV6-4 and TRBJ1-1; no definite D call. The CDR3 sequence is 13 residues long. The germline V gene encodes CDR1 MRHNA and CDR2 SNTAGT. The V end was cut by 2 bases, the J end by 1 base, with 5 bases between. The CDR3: CASSDRENTEAFF. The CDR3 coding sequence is TGTGCCAGCAGTGACCGGGAGAACACTGAAGCTTTCTTT.

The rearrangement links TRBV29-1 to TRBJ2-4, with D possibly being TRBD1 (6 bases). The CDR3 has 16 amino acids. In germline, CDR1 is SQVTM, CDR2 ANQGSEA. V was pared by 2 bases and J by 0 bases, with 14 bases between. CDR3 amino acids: CSVEPGHRPAKNIQYF. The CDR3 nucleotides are TGCAGCGTTGAACCGGGACACCGGCCAGCCAAAAACATTCAGTACTTC.

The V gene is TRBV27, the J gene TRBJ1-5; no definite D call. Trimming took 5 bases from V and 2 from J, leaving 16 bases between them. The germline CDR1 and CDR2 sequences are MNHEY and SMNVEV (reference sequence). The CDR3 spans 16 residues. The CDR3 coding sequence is TGTGCCAGCAGTCCGAGGACGGAGGCGGGCAATCAGCCCCAGCATTTT. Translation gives CASSPRTEAGNQPQHF.

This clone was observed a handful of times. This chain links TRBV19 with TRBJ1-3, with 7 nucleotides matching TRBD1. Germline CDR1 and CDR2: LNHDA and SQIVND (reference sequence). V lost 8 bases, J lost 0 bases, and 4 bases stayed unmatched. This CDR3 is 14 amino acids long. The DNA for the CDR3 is TGTGCCAGTGGGGGACAGTTCTCTGGAAACACCATATATTTT. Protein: CASGGQFSGNTIYF.

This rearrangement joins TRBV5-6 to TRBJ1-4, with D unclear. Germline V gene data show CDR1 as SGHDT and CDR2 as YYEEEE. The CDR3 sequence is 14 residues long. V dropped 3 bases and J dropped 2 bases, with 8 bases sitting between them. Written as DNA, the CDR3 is TGTGCCAGCAGCTCCCAATCCACTAATGAAAAACTGTTTTTT. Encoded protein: CASSSQSTNEKLFF. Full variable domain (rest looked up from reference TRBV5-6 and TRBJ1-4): DAGVTQSPTHLIKTRGQQVTLRCSPKSGHDTVSWYQQALGQGPQFIFQYYEEEERQRGNFPDRFSGHQFPNYSSELNVNALLLGDSALYLCASSSQSTNEKLFFGSGTQLSVL.

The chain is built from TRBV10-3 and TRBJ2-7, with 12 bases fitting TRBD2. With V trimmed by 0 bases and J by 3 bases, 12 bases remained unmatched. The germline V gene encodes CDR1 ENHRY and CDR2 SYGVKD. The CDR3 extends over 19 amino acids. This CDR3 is CAISESFRRTSGAFYEQYF. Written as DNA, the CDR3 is TGTGCCATCAGTGAGTCTTTCCGGAGGACTAGCGGGGCCTTCTACGAGCAGTACTTC.

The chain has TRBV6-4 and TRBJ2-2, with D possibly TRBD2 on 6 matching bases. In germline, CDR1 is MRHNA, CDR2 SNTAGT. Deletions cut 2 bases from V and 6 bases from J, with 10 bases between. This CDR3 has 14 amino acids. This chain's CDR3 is CASSDKRVPGELFF. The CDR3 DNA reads TGTGCCAGCAGTGACAAGCGGGTACCCGGGGAGCTGTTTTTT.

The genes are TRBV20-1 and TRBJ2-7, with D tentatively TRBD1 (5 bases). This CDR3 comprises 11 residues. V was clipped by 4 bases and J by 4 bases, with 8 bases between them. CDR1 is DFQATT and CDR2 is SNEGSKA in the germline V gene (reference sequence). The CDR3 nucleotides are TGCAGTGCTACCCAGGGTTACGAGCAGTACTTC. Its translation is CSATQGYEQYF.

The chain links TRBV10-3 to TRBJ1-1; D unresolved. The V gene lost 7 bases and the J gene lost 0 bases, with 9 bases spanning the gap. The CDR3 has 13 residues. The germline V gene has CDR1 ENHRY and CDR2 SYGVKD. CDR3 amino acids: CAITAGMNTEAFF. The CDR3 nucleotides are TGTGCCATCACTGCAGGCATGAACACTGAAGCTTTCTTT.

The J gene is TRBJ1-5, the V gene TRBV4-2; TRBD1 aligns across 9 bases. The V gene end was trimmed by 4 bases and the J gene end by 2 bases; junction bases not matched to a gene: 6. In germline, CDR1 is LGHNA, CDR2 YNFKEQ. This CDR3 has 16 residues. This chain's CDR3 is CASSLRDREGNQPQHF. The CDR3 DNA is TGTGCCAGCAGCCTCCGGGACAGGGAAGGCAATCAGCCCCAGCATTTT.

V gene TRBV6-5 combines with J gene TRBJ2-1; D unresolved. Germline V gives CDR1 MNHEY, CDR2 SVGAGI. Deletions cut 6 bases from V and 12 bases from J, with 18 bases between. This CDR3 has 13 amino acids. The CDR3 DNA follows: TGTGCCAGCAGCCCGGATCCGATGGTAGGGCAGTTCTTC. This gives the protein CASSPDPMVGQFF.

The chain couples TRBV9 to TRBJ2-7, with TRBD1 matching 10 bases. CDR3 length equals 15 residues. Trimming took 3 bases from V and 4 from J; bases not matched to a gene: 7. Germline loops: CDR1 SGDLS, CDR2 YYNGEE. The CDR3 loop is CASSEGDRGLYEQYF. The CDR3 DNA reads TGTGCCAGCAGCGAGGGAGACAGGGGGCTTTACGAGCAGTACTTC.